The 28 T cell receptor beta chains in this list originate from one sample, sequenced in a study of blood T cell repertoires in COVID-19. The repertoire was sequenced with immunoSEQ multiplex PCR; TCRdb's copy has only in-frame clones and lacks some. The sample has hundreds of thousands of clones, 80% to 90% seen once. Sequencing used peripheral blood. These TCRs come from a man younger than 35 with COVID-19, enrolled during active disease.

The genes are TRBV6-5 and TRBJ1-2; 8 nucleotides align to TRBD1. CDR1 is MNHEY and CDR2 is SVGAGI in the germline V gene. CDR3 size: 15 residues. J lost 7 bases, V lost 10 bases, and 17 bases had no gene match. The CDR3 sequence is CATSPTQGARGGYTF. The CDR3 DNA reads TGTGCCACCTCTCCAACCCAGGGGGCGCGCGGTGGCTACACCTTC.

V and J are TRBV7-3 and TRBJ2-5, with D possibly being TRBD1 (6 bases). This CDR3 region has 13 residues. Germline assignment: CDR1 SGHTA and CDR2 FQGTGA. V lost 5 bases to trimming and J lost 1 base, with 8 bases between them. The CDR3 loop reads CASSRTVQETQYF. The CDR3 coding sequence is TGTGCCAGCAGCCGGACAGTCCAAGAGACCCAGTACTTC.

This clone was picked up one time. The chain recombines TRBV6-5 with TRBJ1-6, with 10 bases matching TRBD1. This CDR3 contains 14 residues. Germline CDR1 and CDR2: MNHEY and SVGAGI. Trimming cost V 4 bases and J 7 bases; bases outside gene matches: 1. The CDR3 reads CASSSDRGNSPLHF. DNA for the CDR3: TGTGCCAGCAGTTCGGACAGGGGGAATTCACCCCTCCACTTT.

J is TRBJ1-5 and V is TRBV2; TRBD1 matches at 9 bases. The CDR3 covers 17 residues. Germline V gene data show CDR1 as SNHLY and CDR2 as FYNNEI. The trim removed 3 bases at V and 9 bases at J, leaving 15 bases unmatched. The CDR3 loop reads CASSDIRGQGFRAPQHF. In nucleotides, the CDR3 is TGTGCCAGCAGTGACATTAGGGGACAGGGCTTTAGAGCGCCCCAGCATTTT.

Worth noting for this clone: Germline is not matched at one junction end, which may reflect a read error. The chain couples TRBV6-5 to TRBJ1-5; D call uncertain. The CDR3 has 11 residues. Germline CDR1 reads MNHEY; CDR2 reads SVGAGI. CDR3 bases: TGTGCCAGCAGTCCGAATCAGTCCCAGCATTTT. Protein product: CASSPNQSQHF.

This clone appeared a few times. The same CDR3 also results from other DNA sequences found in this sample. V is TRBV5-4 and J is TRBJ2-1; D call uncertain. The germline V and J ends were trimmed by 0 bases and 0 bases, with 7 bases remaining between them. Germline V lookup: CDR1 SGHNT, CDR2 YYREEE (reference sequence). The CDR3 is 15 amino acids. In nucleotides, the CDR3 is TGTGCCAGCAGCTTGGATAGGAGCTCCTACAATGAGCAGTTCTTC. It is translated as CASSLDRSSYNEQFF.

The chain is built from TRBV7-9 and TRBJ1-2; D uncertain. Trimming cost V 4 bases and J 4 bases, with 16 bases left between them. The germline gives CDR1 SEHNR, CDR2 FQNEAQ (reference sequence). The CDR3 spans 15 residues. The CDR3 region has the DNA TGTGCCAGCAGCTCGCGGGCAGATATATTCTATGGCTACACCTTC. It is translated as CASSSRADIFYGYTF.

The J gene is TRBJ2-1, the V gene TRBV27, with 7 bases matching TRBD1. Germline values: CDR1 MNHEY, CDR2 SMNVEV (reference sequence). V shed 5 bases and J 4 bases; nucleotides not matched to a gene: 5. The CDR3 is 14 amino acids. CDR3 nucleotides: TGTGCCAGCAGTCTCGGGACAGCATACAATGAGCAGTTCTTC. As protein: CASSLGTAYNEQFF.

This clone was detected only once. Here the CDR3 DNA reads TGTGCCAGCAGCCACCGGGACAGGGAGGGCGAGCAGTACTTC. Its translation is CASSHRDREGEQYF. V and J are TRBV6-5 and TRBJ2-7, with TRBD1 matching 9 bases. V lost 6 bases and J lost 6; bases outside the gene matches: 9. Looked up from germline, CDR1 is MNHEY and CDR2 is SVGAGI. This CDR3 contains 14 residues.

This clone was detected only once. CDR3 nucleotide sequence: TGTGCCCTGGACAGTTTCACGGGAGATACGCAGTATTTT. Translated, it gives CALDSFTGDTQYF. The rearrangement uses TRBV30 and TRBJ2-3; tentatively, D is TRBD1 (6 bases). The CDR3 sequence is 13 residues long. Trimming took 8 bases from V and 5 from J, leaving 17 bases between them. Germline CDR1 GTSNPN, CDR2 SVGIG (reference sequence).

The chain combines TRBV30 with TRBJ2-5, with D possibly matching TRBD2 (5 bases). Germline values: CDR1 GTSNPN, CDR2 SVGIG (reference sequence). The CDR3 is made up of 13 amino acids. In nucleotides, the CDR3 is TGTGCTTTGGACGGAGGCCCCCAAGAGACCCAGTACTTC. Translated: CALDGGPQETQYF.

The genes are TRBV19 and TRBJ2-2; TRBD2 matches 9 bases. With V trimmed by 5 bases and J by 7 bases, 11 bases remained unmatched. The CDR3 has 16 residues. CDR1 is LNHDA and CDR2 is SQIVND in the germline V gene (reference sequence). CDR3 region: CASSFGGRAWVGELFF. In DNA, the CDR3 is TGTGCCAGTAGTTTTGGCGGGAGGGCCTGGGTCGGGGAGCTGTTTTTT.

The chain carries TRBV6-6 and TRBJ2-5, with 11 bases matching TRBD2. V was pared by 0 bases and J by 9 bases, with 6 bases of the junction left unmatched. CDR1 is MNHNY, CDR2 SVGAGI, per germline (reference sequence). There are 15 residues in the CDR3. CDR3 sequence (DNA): TGTGCCAGCAGTTACTCGGTTAGCGGGGGGGCCCCCCAGTACTTC. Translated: CASSYSVSGGAPQYF.

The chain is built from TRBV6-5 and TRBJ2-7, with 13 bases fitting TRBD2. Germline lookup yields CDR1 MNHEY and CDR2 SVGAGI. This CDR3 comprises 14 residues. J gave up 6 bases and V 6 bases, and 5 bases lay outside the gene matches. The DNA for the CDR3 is TGTGCCAGCAGCGGCAGACTAGCGGGAGGCGAGCAGTACTTC. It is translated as CASSGRLAGGEQYF.

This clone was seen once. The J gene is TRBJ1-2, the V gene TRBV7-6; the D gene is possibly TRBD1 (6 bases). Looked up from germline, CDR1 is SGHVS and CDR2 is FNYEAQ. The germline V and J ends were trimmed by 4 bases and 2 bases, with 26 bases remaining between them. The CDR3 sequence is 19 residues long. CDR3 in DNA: TGTGCCAGCAGCTCCAGCTCCAGGGGCCCCGAAAGCCCAAACTATGGCTACACCTTC. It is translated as CASSSSSRGPESPNYGYTF.

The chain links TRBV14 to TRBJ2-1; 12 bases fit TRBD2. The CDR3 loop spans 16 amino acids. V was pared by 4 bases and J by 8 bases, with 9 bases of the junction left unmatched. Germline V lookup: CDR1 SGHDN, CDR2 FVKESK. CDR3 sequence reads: CASSPRTSGIIYEQFF. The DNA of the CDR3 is TGTGCCAGCAGCCCCCGGACTAGCGGGATTATCTATGAGCAGTTCTTC.

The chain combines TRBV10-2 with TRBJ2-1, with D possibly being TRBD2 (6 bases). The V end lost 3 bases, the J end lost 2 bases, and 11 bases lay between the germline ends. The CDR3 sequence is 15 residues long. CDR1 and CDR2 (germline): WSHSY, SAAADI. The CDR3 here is CASSDAGRPYNEQFF. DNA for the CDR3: TGCGCCAGCAGTGACGCAGGGAGGCCCTACAATGAGCAGTTCTTC.

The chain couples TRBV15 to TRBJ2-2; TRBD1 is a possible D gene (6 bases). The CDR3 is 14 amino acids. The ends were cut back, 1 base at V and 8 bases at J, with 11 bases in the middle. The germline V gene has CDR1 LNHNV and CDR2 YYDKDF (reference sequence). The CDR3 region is CATSRGPGTGELFF. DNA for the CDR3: TGTGCCACCAGCAGAGGTCCCGGGACAGGGGAGCTGTTTTTT.

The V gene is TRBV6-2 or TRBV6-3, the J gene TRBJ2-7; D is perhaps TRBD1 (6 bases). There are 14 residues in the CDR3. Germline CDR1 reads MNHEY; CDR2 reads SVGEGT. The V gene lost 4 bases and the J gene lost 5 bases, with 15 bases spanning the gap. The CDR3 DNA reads TGTGCCAGCAGTTTACAAGCCAGGGGTCACGAGCAGTACTTC. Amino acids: CASSLQARGHEQYF.

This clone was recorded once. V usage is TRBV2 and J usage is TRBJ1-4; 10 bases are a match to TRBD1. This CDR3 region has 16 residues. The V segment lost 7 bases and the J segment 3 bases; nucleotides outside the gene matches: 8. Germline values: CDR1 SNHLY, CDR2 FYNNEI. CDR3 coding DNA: TGTGCCAGCACCTCGGACAGGGGGGGAGCTAATGAAAAACTGTTTTTT. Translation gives CASTSDRGGANEKLFF.

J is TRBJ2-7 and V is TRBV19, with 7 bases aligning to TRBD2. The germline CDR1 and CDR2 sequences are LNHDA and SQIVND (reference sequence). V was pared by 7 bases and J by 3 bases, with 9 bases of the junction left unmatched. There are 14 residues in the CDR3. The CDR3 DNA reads TGTGCCAGTACTCGGGACTACTATGACTACGAGCAGTACTTC. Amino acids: CASTRDYYDYEQYF.

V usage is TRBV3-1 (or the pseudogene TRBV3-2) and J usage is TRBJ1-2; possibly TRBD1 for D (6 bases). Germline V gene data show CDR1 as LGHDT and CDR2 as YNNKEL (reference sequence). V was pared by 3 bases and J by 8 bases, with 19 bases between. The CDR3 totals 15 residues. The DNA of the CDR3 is TGTGCCAGCAGCCACGGGGGGCAGGGTGATAAAGGCTACACCTTC. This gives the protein CASSHGGQGDKGYTF.

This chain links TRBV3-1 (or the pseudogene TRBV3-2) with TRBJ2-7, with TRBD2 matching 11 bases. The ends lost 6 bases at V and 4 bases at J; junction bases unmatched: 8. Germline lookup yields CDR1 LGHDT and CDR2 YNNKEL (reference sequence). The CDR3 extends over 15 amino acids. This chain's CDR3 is CASRLTSGSWYEQYF. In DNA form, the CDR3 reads TGTGCCAGCAGGCTTACTAGCGGGAGTTGGTACGAGCAGTACTTC.

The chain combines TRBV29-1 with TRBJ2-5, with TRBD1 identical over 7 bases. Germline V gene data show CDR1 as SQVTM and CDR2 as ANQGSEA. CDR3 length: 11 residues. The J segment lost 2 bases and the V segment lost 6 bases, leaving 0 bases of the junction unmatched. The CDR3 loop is CSVGQQETQYF. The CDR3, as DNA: TGCAGCGTGGGACAGCAAGAGACCCAGTACTTC.

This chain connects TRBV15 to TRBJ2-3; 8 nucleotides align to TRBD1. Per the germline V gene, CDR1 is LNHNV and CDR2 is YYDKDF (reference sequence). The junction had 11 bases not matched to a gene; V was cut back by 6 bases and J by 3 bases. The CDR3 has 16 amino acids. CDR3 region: CATSRRQGFPTDTQYF. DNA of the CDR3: TGTGCCACCAGTCGTCGACAGGGGTTTCCTACAGATACGCAGTATTTT.

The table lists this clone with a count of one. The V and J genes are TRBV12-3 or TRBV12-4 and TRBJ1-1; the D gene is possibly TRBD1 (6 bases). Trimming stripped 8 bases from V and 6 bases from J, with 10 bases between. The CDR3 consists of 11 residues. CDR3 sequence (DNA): TGTGCCAGCGCCTGGGGGCCTGAAGCTTTCTTT. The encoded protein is CASAWGPEAFF.

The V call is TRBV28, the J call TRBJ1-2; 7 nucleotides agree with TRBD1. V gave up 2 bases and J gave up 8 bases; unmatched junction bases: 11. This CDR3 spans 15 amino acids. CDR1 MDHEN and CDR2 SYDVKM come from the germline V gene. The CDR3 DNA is TGTGCCAGCAGTTTACCGTCGACAGGGAAGTGGGGCTACACCTTC. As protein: CASSLPSTGKWGYTF.

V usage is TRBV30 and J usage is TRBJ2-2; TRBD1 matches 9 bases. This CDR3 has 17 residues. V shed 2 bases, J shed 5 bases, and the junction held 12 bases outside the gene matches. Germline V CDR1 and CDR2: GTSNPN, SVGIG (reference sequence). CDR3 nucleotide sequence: TGTGCCTGGAGTCCCCGACCGGGACAGGGTTGGACCGGGGAGCTGTTTTTT. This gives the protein CAWSPRPGQGWTGELFF.